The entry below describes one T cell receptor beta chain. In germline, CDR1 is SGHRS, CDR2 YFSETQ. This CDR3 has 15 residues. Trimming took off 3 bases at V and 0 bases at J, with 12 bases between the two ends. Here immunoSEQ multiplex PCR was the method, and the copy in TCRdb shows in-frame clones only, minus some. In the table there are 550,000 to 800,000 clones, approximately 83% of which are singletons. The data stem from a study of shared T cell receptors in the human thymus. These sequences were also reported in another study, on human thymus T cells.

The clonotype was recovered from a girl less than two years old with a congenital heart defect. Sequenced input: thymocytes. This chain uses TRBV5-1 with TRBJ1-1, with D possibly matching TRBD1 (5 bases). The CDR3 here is CASSSGGDLNTEAFF. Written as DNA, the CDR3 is TGCGCCAGCAGCTCTGGGGGGGACCTGAACACTGAAGCTTTCTTT.